The T cell receptor (beta chain) described here comes from a study of blood T cell repertoires in COVID-19. Study information: Sources were T cells, B-cell-depleted T cells, or PBMCs; the material itself was cDNA or gDNA.

The sample holds a few counts of this clone. The germline gives CDR1 MNHEY, CDR2 SVGAGI. This CDR3 is built from 15 residues. V lost 7 bases and J lost 8; bases outside the gene matches: 14. How the authors handled the data: Estimation of nucleated cell counts relied on the amplification of reference gene primers. Sequencing was performed with immunoSEQ multiplex PCR; in TCRdb, only in-frame clones are kept and a portion is missing. The D gene and trimming were derived from the DNA, and the V and J assignments and clone size from that table. This table has 180,000 or so clones, roughly 79% appearing once.

The sequence came from a human donor with acute or convalescent COVID-19. The donor label of this sample is uncertain. The chain links TRBV6-5 to TRBJ1-2; 9 bases fit TRBD1. Sample: peripheral blood. CDR3 DNA sequence: TGTGCCAGCATTGTTACTCCGGGACAGGGAGGCGGCTACACCTTC. This translates into CASIVTPGQGGGYTF.